The 13 T cell receptor beta chains in this list originate from one sample, sequenced in a study of T cells in tuberculosis. Measured with immunoSEQ multiplex PCR; TCRdb has only the in-frame clones, and not every one. The sample lists approximately 57,000 clones; approximately 86% were seen once. Cells were sorted from thawed PBMC rested overnight and stained with GMM-loaded CD1B tetramer, viability dye and anti-CD3. The lipid loaded on the CD1B tetramers was C32 glucose monomycolate from Rhodococcus equi. The sample consisted of CD1b-GMM tetramer-negative cells sorted from PBMCs. These receptors were collected from an adult woman with latent tuberculosis.

Of note for this clone: This CDR3 is also generated by other DNA sequences in the sample. The chain carries TRBV5-1 and TRBJ1-4; a possible D gene is TRBD1 (5 bases). This CDR3 is built from 15 residues. Germline CDR1 SGHRS, CDR2 YFSETQ. V was shortened by 5 bases and J by 5 bases, with 16 bases between the two germline ends. In DNA, the CDR3 is TGCGCCAGCAGGTCTGATCCTAGGGGCAATGAAAAACTGTTTTTT. Its protein is CASRSDPRGNEKLFF.

The V and J genes are TRBV21-1 and TRBJ2-7; TRBD1, the D gene given by the table, was not confirmed from the DNA. TRBV21-1 corresponds to a pseudogene. The CDR3 has 16 residues. DNA for the CDR3: TGTGCCAGCAGCAACATGGGGACAGCGAGCTCCTACGAGCAGTACTTC. Its translation is CASSNMGTASSYEQYF.

V is TRBV19 and J is TRBJ2-7; D is perhaps TRBD1 (6 bases). V lost 1 base and J 5 bases, leaving 12 bases between the germline ends. Germline lookup yields CDR1 LNHDA and CDR2 SQIVND (reference sequence). The CDR3 is 14 amino acids. The DNA of the CDR3 is TGTGCCAGTAGTATAGGTACAGGGTACGACGAGCAGTACTTC. This gives the protein CASSIGTGYDEQYF.

The V and J genes are TRBV21-1 and TRBJ2-7; TRBD1 is the table's D call and was not checked against the DNA. TRBV21-1 is assigned pseudogene status. This CDR3 has 15 residues. The DNA of the CDR3 is TGTGCCAGCGGTAATCTCGACAGGGACCACGGCGAGCAGTACTTC. It translates to CASGNLDRDHGEQYF.

Here the CDR3 DNA reads TGTGCCAGCAGTTACTCGGGGGGGGCATCGAACACCATATATTTT. It codes for CASSYSGGASNTIYF. V and J are TRBV6-5 and TRBJ1-3; possibly TRBD1 for D (6 bases). Germline V lookup: CDR1 MNHEY, CDR2 SVGAGI. The CDR3 loop spans 15 amino acids. V shed 0 bases and J shed 7 bases, with 13 bases lying between them.

The gene calls are TRBV6-6 and TRBJ2-5; 7 bases align to TRBD1. The DNA end is more similar to TRBJ2-7, so the J call may be wrong. CDR1 MNHNY and CDR2 SVGAGI come from the germline V gene (reference sequence). CDR3 length: 14 amino acids. The CDR3 nucleotides are TGTGCCAGCAGTTATGGCCAGGGGGATTACGAGCAGTACTTC. Translated, it gives CASSYGQGDYEQYF.

This sequence joins TRBV19 and TRBJ1-2, with D maybe TRBD1 (6 bases). CDR3 length: 12 residues. With 1 base removed from V and 7 bases from J, the gap between germline ends came to 7 bases. Germline assignment: CDR1 LNHDA and CDR2 SQIVND (reference sequence). The CDR3 nucleotides read TGTGCCAGTAGTATAGGAGGGGGTGGCTACACCTTC. Translation: CASSIGGGGYTF.

The chain joins TRBV29-1 to TRBJ2-5; tentatively, D is TRBD2 (6 bases). This CDR3 is 15 amino acids long. Deletions cut 2 bases from V and 3 bases from J, with 16 bases between. Per germline, CDR1 SQVTM and CDR2 ANQGSEA. The CDR3 bases are TGCAGCGTTGAAAGGAGTCAGCCGGGGGAAGAGACCCAGTACTTC. This translates into CSVERSQPGEETQYF.

This clone showed up just once. The rearrangement uses TRBV6-1 and TRBJ1-1; 9 positions agree with TRBD1. The CDR3 totals 12 residues. V lost 2 bases and J lost 11; bases outside the gene matches: 3. CDR1 MNHNS and CDR2 SASEGT come from the germline V gene. CDR3 sequence reads: CASSERDRAAFF. As DNA, the CDR3 is TGTGCCAGCAGTGAAAGGGACAGGGCGGCTTTCTTT.

The CDR3 sequence is CASSLGGDLTEAFF. The DNA for the CDR3 is TGTGCCAGCAGCTTAGGGGGCGACCTCACTGAAGCTTTCTTT. The chain carries TRBV7-2 and TRBJ1-1, with D maybe TRBD1 (5 bases). This CDR3 region has 14 residues. The germline V and J ends were trimmed by 1 base and 4 bases, with 10 bases remaining between them. CDR1 and CDR2 (germline): SGHTA, FQGNSA.

This chain joins TRBV7-2 and TRBJ1-5; 7 bases match TRBD1. The V segment lost 2 bases and the J segment 5 bases; nucleotides outside the gene matches: 6. The CDR3 has 15 amino acids. Per the germline V gene, CDR1 is SGHTA and CDR2 is FQGNSA. The CDR3 coding sequence is TGTGCCAGCAGCTTATCGGGACAGCAATATCAGCCCCAGCATTTT. This sequence encodes CASSLSGQQYQPQHF.

This clone counts as medium-sized. This rearrangement joins TRBV4-1 to TRBJ2-2; D not certain. The CDR3 length is 14 residues. Trimming stripped 0 bases from V and 4 bases from J, with 6 bases between. Germline V lookup: CDR1 MGHRA, CDR2 YSYEKL. The CDR3 coding sequence is TGCGCCAGCAGCCAAGAGGCCAGCACCGGGGAGCTGTTTTTT. Translating it yields CASSQEASTGELFF.

A few counts support this clone. This sequence joins TRBV4-3 and TRBJ2-1; D unclear. Germline V lookup: CDR1 LGHNA, CDR2 YSLEER. The CDR3 consists of 15 residues. Trimming took 0 bases from V and 4 from J, leaving 10 bases between them. The CDR3 DNA reads as TGCGCCAGCAGCCAAGATGCGGAACGGTACAATGAGCAGTTCTTC. Its translation: CASSQDAERYNEQFF.